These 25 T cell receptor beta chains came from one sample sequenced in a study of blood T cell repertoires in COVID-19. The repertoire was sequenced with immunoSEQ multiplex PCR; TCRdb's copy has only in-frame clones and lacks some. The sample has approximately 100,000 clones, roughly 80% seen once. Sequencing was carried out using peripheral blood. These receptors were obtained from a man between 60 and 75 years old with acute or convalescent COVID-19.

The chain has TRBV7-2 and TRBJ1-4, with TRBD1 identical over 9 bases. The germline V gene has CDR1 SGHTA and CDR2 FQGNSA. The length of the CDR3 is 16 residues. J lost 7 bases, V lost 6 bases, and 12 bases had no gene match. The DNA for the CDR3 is TGTGCCAGCAGTTCTAGTGTGGGACAGGGTGGTGAAAAACTGTTTTTT. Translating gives CASSSSVGQGGEKLFF.

Here the CDR3 reads CASSRKGGTSQQYF. DNA for the CDR3: TGTGCCAGCAGCCGGAAGGGGGGGACTAGCCAGCAGTACTTC. V and J are TRBV3-1 (or the pseudogene TRBV3-2) and TRBJ2-7; 9 bases are a match to TRBD2. J lost 8 bases, V lost 4 bases, and 9 bases had no gene match. This CDR3 is built from 14 residues. CDR1 LGHDT and CDR2 YNNKEL come from the germline V gene (reference sequence).

The CDR3 is CASSPETSGTGELFF. The CDR3 coding sequence is TGTGCCAGCAGCCCCGAGACTAGCGGCACCGGGGAGCTGTTTTTT. This chain connects TRBV7-9 to TRBJ2-2, with 9 bases aligning to TRBD2. The J segment lost 4 bases and the V segment lost 5 bases, leaving 5 bases of the junction unmatched. The germline CDR1 and CDR2 sequences are SEHNR and FQNEAQ (reference sequence). This CDR3 contains 15 residues.

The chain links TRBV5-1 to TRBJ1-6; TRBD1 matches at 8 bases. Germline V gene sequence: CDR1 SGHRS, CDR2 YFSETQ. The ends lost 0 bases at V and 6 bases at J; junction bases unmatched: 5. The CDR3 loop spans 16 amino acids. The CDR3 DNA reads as TGCGCCAGCAGCTTGGAGACAGGGGAACGTAATTCACCCCTCCACTTT. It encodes CASSLETGERNSPLHF.

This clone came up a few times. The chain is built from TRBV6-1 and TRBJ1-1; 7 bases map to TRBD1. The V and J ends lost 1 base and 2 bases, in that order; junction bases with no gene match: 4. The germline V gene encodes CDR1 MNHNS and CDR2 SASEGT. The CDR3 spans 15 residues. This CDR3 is CASSEVYRGNTEAFF. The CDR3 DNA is TGTGCCAGCAGTGAAGTTTACAGGGGTAACACTGAAGCTTTCTTT.

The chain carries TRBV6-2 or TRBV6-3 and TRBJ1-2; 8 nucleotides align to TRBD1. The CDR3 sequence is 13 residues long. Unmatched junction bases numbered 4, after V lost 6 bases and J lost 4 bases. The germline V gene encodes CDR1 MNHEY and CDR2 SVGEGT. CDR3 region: CASSGQGLYGYTF. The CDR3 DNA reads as TGTGCCAGCAGCGGACAGGGCCTCTATGGCTACACCTTC.

The CDR3 protein is CASSLDHGTGELFF. In DNA form, the CDR3 reads TGTGCCAGCAGCTTAGACCACGGTACCGGGGAGCTGTTTTTT. V and J are TRBV11-3 and TRBJ2-2; no clear D gene. The V gene lost 0 bases and the J gene lost 5 bases, with 7 bases spanning the gap. Germline loops: CDR1 SGHNT, CDR2 YENEEA. This CDR3 spans 14 amino acids.

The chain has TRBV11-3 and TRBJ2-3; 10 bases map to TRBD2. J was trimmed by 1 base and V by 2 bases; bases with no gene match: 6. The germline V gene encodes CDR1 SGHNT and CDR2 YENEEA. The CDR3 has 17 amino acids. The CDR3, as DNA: TGTGCCAGCAGCTTATTTTCGCTAGCGGGAGGCACAGATACGCAGTATTTT. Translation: CASSLFSLAGGTDTQYF. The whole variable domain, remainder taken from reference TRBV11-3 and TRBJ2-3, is EAGVVQSPRYKIIEKKQPVAFWCNPISGHNTLYWYLQNLGQGPELLIRYENEEAVDDSQLPKDRFSAERLKGVDSTLKIQPAELGDSAVYLCASSLFSLAGGTDTQYFGPGTRLTVL.

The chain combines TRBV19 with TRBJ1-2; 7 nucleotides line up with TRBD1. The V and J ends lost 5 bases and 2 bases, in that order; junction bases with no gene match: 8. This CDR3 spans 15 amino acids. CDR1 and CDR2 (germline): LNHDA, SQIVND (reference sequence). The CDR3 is CASSEYRGLNYGYTF. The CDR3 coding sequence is TGTGCCAGTAGTGAATACAGGGGCCTAAACTATGGCTACACCTTC.

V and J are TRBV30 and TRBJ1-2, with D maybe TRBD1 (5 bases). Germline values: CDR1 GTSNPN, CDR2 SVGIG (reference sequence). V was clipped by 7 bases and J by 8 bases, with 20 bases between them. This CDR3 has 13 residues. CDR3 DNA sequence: TGTGCCTCTGTGCTTCAGGGTAACGCCGGCTACACCTTC. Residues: CASVLQGNAGYTF. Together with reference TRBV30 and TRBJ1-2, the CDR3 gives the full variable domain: SQTIHQWPATLVQPVGSPLSLECTVEGTSNPNLYWYRQAAGRGLQLLFYSVGIGQISSEVPQNLSASRPQDRQFILSSKKLLLSDSGFYLCASVLQGNAGYTFGSGTRLTVV.

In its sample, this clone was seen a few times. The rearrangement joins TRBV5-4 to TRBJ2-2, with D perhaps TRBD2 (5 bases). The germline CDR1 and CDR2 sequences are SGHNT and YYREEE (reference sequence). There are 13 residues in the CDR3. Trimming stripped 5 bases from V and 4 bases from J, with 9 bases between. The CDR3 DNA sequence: TGTGCCAGCAGGGAGGTGATCACCGGGGAGCTGTTTTTT. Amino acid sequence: CASREVITGELFF.

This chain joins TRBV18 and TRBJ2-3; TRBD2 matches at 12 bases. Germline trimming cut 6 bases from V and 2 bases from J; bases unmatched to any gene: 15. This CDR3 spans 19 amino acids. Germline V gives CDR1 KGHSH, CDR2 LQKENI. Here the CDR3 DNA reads TGTGCCAGCTCGCCTACCTTGACGGGACTAGCGGGCGTCACAGATACGCAGTATTTT. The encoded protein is CASSPTLTGLAGVTDTQYF.

CDR3: CASMFETDSYNEQFF. CDR3 bases: TGTGCCAGTATGTTCGAGACTGATAGTTACAATGAGCAGTTCTTC. The gene calls are TRBV19 and TRBJ2-1, with D hard to call. The CDR3 consists of 15 residues. Looked up from germline, CDR1 is LNHDA and CDR2 is SQIVND (reference sequence). V was cut by 7 bases and J by 4 bases, with 17 bases left in between.

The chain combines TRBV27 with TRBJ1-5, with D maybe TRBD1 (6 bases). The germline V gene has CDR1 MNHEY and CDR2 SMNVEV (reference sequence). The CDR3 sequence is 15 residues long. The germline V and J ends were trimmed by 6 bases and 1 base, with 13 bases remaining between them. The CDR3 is CASSFQGRSNQPQHF. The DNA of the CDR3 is TGTGCCAGCAGCTTTCAGGGGAGAAGCAATCAGCCCCAGCATTTT.

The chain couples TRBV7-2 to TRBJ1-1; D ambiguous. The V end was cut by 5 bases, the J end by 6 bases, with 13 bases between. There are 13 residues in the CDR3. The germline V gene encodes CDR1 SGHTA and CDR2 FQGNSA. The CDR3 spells CASSLSWRAEAFF. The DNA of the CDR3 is TGTGCCAGCAGCCTCTCGTGGAGGGCTGAAGCTTTCTTT.

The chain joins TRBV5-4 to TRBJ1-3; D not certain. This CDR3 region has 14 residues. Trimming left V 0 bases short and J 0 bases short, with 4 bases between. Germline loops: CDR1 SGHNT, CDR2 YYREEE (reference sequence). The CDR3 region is CASSLGVSGNTIYF. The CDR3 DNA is TGTGCCAGCAGCTTGGGCGTCTCTGGAAACACCATATATTTT.

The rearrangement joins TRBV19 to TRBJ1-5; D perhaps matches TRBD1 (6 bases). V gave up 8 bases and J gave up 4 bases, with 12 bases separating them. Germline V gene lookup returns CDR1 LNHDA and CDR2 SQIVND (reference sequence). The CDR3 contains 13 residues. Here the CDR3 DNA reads TGTGCCAGTCGATACAGGGTGAATCAGCCCCAGCATTTT. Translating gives CASRYRVNQPQHF.

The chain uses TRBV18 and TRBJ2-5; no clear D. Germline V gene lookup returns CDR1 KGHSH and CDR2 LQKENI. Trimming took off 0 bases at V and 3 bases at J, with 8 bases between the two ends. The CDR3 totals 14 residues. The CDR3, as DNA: TGTGCCAGCTCACCACCGTGGCCAGAAGAGACCCAGTACTTC. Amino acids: CASSPPWPEETQYF. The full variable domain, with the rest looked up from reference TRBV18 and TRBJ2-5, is NAGVMQNPRHLVRRRGQEARLRCSPMKGHSHVYWYRQLPEEGLKFMVYLQKENIIDESGMPKERFSAEFPKEGPSILRIQQVVRGDSAAYFCASSPPWPEETQYFGPGTRLLVL.

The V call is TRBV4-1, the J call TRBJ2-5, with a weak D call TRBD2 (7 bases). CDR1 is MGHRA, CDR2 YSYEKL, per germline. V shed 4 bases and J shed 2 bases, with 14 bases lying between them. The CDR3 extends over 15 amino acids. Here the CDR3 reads CASSRGGGGQETQYF. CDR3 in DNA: TGCGCCAGCAGCCGAGGAGGGGGAGGGCAAGAGACCCAGTACTTC.

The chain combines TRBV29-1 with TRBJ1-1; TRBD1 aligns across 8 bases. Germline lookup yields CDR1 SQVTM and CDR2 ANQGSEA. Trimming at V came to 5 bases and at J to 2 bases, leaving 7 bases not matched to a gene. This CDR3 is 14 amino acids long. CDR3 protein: CSVITDRDNTEAFF. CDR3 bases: TGCAGCGTTATCACGGACAGGGATAACACTGAAGCTTTCTTT. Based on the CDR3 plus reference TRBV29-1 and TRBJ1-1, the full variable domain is SAVISQKPSRDICQRGTSLTIQCQVDSQVTMMFWYRQQPGQSLTLIATANQGSEATYESGFVIDKFPISRPNLTFSTLTVSNMSPEDSSIYLCSVITDRDNTEAFFGQGTRLTVV.

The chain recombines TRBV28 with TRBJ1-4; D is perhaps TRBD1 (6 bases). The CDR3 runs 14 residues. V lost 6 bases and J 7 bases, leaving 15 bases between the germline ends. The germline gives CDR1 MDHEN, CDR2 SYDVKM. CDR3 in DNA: TGTGCCAGCAGCCAGCAGGGGACGCCTGAAAAACTGTTTTTT. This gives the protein CASSQQGTPEKLFF.

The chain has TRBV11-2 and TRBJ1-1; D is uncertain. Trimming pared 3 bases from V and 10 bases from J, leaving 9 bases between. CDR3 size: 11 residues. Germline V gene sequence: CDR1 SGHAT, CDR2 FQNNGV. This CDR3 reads CASSFTEIAFF. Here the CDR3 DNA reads TGTGCCAGCAGCTTTACAGAGATAGCTTTCTTT.

CDR3 DNA: TGCAGCGTTCAGGGGCACCCCACAATCGGTGAGCAGTTCTTC. Protein: CSVQGHPTIGEQFF. The chain uses TRBV29-1 and TRBJ2-1, with D possibly matching TRBD1 (6 bases). V lost 5 bases and J 9 bases, leaving 20 bases between the germline ends. The germline CDR1 and CDR2 sequences are SQVTM and ANQGSEA. The CDR3 covers 14 residues.

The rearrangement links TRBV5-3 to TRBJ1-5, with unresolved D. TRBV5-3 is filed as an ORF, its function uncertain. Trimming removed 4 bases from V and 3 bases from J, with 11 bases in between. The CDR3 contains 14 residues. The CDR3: CARSTGRPNQPQHF. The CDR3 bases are TGTGCCAGAAGCACCGGGAGGCCCAATCAGCCCCAGCATTTT.

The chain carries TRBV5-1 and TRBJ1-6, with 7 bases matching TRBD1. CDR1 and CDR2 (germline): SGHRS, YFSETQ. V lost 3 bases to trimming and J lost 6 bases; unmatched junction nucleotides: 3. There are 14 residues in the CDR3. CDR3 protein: CASSSQGINSPLHF. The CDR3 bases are TGCGCCAGCAGCTCACAGGGGATTAATTCACCCCTCCACTTT.